This TCR beta chain was profiled in a study of technical replicates of blood from several donors. The length of the CDR3 is 12 residues. V lost 4 bases and J lost 4, with 6 bases in between. CDR1 and CDR2 (germline): PRHDT, FYEKMQ (reference sequence). Some clones are missing from TCRdb's copy, which holds only in-frame ones; the method was immunoSEQ multiplex PCR. The table has around 95,000 clones, roughly 94% seen once; the top ten hold around 0.22%. This clonotype originated in a human donor in good health. The sample comprised T cells isolated from PBMCs. The V and J genes are TRBV13 and TRBJ2-3, with a possible D match to TRBD1 (6 bases). The chain's CDR3 is CASSYRADTQYF. In nucleotides, the CDR3 is TGTGCCAGCAGCTACAGGGCAGATACGCAGTATTTT.